These 3 T cell receptor beta chains came from one sample sequenced in a study of T cell responses to AZD1222 COVID-19 vaccine. Assay: immunoSEQ multiplex PCR; the TCRdb copy retains only in-frame clones and omits some. The profile shows some 110,000 clones, roughly 90% of them singletons. Here the sequenced sample was peripheral blood, taken on day 0 of AZD1222 vaccination. These receptor sequences come from an adult in good health.

This clone was counted only a few times. The chain is built from TRBV4-2 and TRBJ1-1; D call uncertain. The V end was cut by 0 bases, the J end by 2 bases, with 7 bases between. Germline CDR1 LGHNA, CDR2 YNFKEQ. The CDR3 is 14 amino acids. CDR3 sequence (DNA): TGTGCCAGCAGCCAAGACGGGGTCAACACTGAAGCTTTCTTT. Its translation is CASSQDGVNTEAFF.

The chain couples TRBV28 to TRBJ2-1; a possible D gene is TRBD2 (5 bases). V lost 5 bases to trimming and J lost 5 bases, with 13 bases between them. The V gene's germline CDR1 is MDHEN and CDR2 SYDVKM. There are 14 residues in the CDR3. CDR3 protein: CASSESGENNEQFF. As DNA, the CDR3 is TGTGCCAGCAGTGAGAGCGGAGAAAACAATGAGCAGTTCTTC. Together with reference TRBV28 and TRBJ2-1, the CDR3 gives the full variable domain: DVKVTQSSRYLVKRTGEKVFLECVQDMDHENMFWYRQDPGLGLRLIYFSYDVKMKEKGDIPEGYSVSREKKERFSLILESASTNQTSMYLCASSESGENNEQFFGPGTRLTVL.

The V and J genes are TRBV30 and TRBJ2-5, with TRBD1 matching over 7 bases. This CDR3 contains 13 residues. Germline V CDR1 and CDR2: GTSNPN, SVGIG (reference sequence). Trimming took 5 bases from V and 3 from J; bases not matched to a gene: 6. CDR3 sequence: CAWSSGTEETQYF. CDR3 nucleotides: TGTGCCTGGTCCTCCGGGACAGAAGAGACCCAGTACTTC.